This T cell receptor (beta chain) was found in a study of blood T cell repertoires in COVID-19. Overall study: There were acute and convalescent COVID-19 samples, and they came from the United States, Italy and Spain. In each case, the material was cDNA or gDNA derived from T cells, B-cell-depleted T cells, or PBMCs.

The length of the CDR3 is 14 residues. The germline V gene encodes CDR1 KGHSH and CDR2 LQKENI. J was trimmed by 7 bases and V by 0 bases; bases with no gene match: 3. Per the original data handling: Amplifying reference gene primers gave estimates of nucleated cell counts. Assay used: immunoSEQ multiplex PCR; TCRdb lists only in-frame clones, some missing. D and trimming were read from the DNA, whereas the V and J calls and clone size are those reported in that table. Among 150,000 to 200,000 clones, around 84% were seen once, and the ten largest hold about 2.5%. In this sample, this clone turned up a few times.

V is TRBV18 and J is TRBJ1-2; TRBD1 aligns across 9 bases. Sequencing used peripheral blood. The source of this sequence is a man aged 35 to 55 with active or convalescent COVID-19. CDR3 amino acids: CASSPPLDRGGYTF. As DNA, the CDR3 is TGTGCCAGCTCACCACCGTTGGACAGGGGTGGCTACACCTTC.